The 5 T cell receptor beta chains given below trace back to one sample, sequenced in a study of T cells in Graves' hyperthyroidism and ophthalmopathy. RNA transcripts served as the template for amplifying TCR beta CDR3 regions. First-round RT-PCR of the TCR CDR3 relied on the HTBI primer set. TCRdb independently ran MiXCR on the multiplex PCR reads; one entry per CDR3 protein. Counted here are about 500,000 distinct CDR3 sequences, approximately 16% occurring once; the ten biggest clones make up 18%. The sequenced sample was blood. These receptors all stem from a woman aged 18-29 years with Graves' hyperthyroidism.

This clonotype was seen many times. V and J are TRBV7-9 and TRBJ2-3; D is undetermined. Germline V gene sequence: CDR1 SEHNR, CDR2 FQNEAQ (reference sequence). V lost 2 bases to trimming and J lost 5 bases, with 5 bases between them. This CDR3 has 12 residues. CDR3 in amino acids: CASSLQLDTQYF. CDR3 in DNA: TGTGCCAGCAGCTTACAGCTAGATACGCAGTATTTT.

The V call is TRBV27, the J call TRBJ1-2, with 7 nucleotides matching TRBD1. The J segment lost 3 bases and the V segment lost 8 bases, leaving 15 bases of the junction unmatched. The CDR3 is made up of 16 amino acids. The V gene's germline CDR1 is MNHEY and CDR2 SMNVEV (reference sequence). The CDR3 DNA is TGTGCCAGCGGGTACGGTTACAGGGGCGGGTACTATGGCTACACCTTC. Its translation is CASGYGYRGGYYGYTF.

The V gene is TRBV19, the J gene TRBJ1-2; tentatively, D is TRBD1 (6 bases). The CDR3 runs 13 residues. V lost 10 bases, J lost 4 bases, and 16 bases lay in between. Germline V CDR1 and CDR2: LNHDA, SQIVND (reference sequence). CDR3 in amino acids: CATYGGGGYGYTF. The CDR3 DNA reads TGTGCCACCTACGGGGGAGGGGGCTATGGCTACACCTTC. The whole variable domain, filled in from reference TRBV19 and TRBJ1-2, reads DGGITQSPKYLFRKEGQNVTLSCEQNLNHDAMYWYRQDPGQGLRLIYYSQIVNDFQKGDIAEGYSVSREKKESFPLTVTSAQKNPTAFYLCATYGGGGYGYTFGSGTRLTVV.

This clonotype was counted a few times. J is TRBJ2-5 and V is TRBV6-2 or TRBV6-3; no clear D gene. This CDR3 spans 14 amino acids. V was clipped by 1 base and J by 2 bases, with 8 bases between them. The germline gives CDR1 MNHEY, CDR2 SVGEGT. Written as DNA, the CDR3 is TGTGCCAGCAGTTACTTGCGGAAGCAAGAGACCCAGTACTTC. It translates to CASSYLRKQETQYF.

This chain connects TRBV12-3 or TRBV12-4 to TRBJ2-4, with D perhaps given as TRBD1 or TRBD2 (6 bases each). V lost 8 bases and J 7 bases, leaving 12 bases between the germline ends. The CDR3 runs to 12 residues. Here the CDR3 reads CASHEGGNIQYF. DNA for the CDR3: TGTGCCAGCCATGAAGGGGGGAACATTCAGTACTTC.